These 2 T cell receptor beta chains share one sample of origin, sequenced in a study of early T cells in non-severe SARS-CoV-2 infection (dated by TCRdb to the early 2020s). Receptor amplification or capture employed 5' RACE. Reads for this sample came from a NextSeq 500. TCRdb applied fastp at Q25 and MiXCR to the public reads, then kept only in-frame beta chains. Each record represents a unique CDR3 protein, reported with the most common genes and DNA among its rows. The sample includes tens of thousands of distinct CDR3 sequences, with 7.5% to 9.5% observed a single time. The ten largest account for around 4.4% of the sample. The sample was whole blood. All receptors derive from an adult who was a healthcare worker with PCR-confirmed SARS-CoV-2 infection or an uninfected control (not recorded which).

This clonotype was recorded a few times. The V gene is TRBV28, the J gene TRBJ1-5, with TRBD1 as a possible D gene (5 bases). The germline V gene has CDR1 MDHEN and CDR2 SYDVKM. The V and J ends lost 3 bases and 5 bases respectively, with 5 bases between them. The CDR3 spans 12 residues. CDR3 sequence (DNA): TGTGCCAGCAGTTTCAGGGATCAGCCCCAGCATTTT. This codes for CASSFRDQPQHF.

The chain couples TRBV10-3 to TRBJ2-5; TRBD2 is a possible D gene (5 bases). Trimming removed 6 bases at V and 3 bases at J, with 11 bases between. Germline CDR1 is ENHRY and CDR2 is SYGVKD. This CDR3 has 13 amino acids. DNA for the CDR3: TGTGCCATCAGGGGTCCCGGGGAAGAGACCCAGTACTTC. It yields the protein CAIRGPGEETQYF.